A single sample is the source of the 20 T cell receptor beta chains below, sequenced in a study of cytomegalovirus exposure and HLA in healthy donors. The primer mix had 60 Vbeta and 13 Jbeta primers. Produced via immunoSEQ multiplex PCR; TCRdb's table is partial and in-frame only. The sample has some 99,000 clones, under 85% seen once; the top ten hold under 8.5%. The sample was PBMCs. The origin of the receptors is a man aged 35-49 years in good health and CMV-seronegative.

The V and J genes are TRBV12-5 and TRBJ2-3; D call uncertain. Germline values: CDR1 LGHNT, CDR2 FRNRAP. Trimming stripped 6 bases from V and 2 bases from J, with 15 bases between. The CDR3 has 15 residues. The CDR3 is CASGGVGPSTDTQYF. CDR3 DNA: TGTGCTAGTGGAGGCGTGGGCCCCTCCACAGATACGCAGTATTTT.

The chain combines TRBV6-1 with TRBJ2-3; 8 bases align to TRBD1. CDR1 is MNHNS and CDR2 is SASEGT in the germline V gene. The CDR3 has 16 residues. The V gene end was trimmed by 3 bases and the J gene end by 6 bases; junction bases not matched to a gene: 11. The CDR3 coding sequence is TGTGCCAGCAGTGACAGGGGGCGCGGAGGTGGTGATACGCAGTATTTT. It yields the protein CASSDRGRGGGDTQYF.

This clone showed up just a few times. The J gene is TRBJ1-5, the V gene TRBV7-9, with D perhaps TRBD1 (6 bases). Trimming removed 5 bases from V and 6 bases from J, with 14 bases in between. CDR3 length equals 14 residues. Germline V gene lookup returns CDR1 SEHNR and CDR2 FQNEAQ (reference sequence). CDR3 bases: TGTGCCAGCAGCAATACAGGGCCGGGTCAGCCCCAGCATTTT. Translation: CASSNTGPGQPQHF. Full variable domain (rest looked up from reference TRBV7-9 and TRBJ1-5): DTGVSQNPRHKITKRGQNVTFRCDPISEHNRLYWYRQTLGQGPEFLTYFQNEAQLEKSRLLSDRFSAERPKGSFSTLEIQRTEQGDSAMYLCASSNTGPGQPQHFGDGTRLSIL.

In its sample, this clone was seen a few times. As DNA, the CDR3 is TGTGCCAGCAGCGCCTCAGGGTCTGGAAACACCATATATTTT. This encodes CASSASGSGNTIYF. The V call is TRBV9, the J call TRBJ1-3, with a tentative D call TRBD1 (5 bases). The CDR3 is made up of 14 amino acids. Germline V lookup: CDR1 SGDLS, CDR2 YYNGEE. V lost 3 bases, J lost 1 base, and 8 bases lay in between.

The chain combines TRBV30 with TRBJ1-1; 9 bases are shared with TRBD1. The CDR3 is 15 amino acids. J was trimmed by 6 bases and V by 2 bases; bases with no gene match: 10. In germline, CDR1 is GTSNPN, CDR2 SVGIG (reference sequence). CDR3 DNA sequence: TGTGCCTGGAGTTCCGGACAGGGGAGATTTGCTGAAGCTTTCTTT. Translating it yields CAWSSGQGRFAEAFF.

This clone turned up a few times. The J gene is TRBJ1-1, the V gene TRBV5-6, with D perhaps TRBD1 (5 bases). CDR3 length: 13 residues. Trimming cost V 0 bases and J 5 bases, with 8 bases left between them. Germline V gene lookup returns CDR1 SGHDT and CDR2 YYEEEE. The CDR3 DNA sequence: TGTGCCAGCAGCTTGGGGGGGAGGACTGAAGCTTTCTTT. Residues: CASSLGGRTEAFF.

The V call is TRBV15, the J call TRBJ2-1; TRBD2 agrees at 11 bases. The germline V gene has CDR1 LNHNV and CDR2 YYDKDF (reference sequence). V lost 1 base to trimming and J lost 10 bases; unmatched junction nucleotides: 3. The CDR3 contains 14 residues. DNA of the CDR3: TGTGCCACCAGCAGAGTACTAGCGGGGGCCGAGCAGTTCTTC. This translates into CATSRVLAGAEQFF.

This rearrangement joins TRBV6-4 to TRBJ2-1, with TRBD1 matching 11 bases. This CDR3 is 13 amino acids long. V dropped 2 bases and J dropped 10; count of bases not matched to a gene: 1. Germline-derived CDR1 and CDR2 are MRHNA and SNTAGT. CDR3 sequence (DNA): TGTGCCAGCAGTGACAGGGACAGGGGGGAGCAGTTCTTC. Translating gives CASSDRDRGEQFF.

The V gene is TRBV19, the J gene TRBJ1-2; TRBD1 agrees at 9 bases. This CDR3 has 12 residues. Germline V gives CDR1 LNHDA, CDR2 SQIVND (reference sequence). J was trimmed by 7 bases and V by 9 bases; bases with no gene match: 6. CDR3 loop: CASVQGAGGYTF. Here the CDR3 DNA reads TGTGCCAGCGTACAGGGGGCCGGTGGCTACACCTTC.

The rearrangement links TRBV18 to TRBJ2-7, with 12 nucleotides matching TRBD1. Trimming at V came to 5 bases and at J to 0 bases, leaving 8 bases not matched to a gene. Per the germline V gene, CDR1 is KGHSH and CDR2 is LQKENI. The CDR3 covers 17 residues. CDR3 sequence: CASSRGTGGRNSYEQYF. CDR3 in DNA: TGTGCCAGCTCAAGAGGGACAGGGGGCAGGAACTCCTACGAGCAGTACTTC.

The table lists this clone with a count of one. This sequence joins TRBV6-1 and TRBJ2-1, with 13 positions matching TRBD2. This CDR3 region has 15 residues. The J segment lost 8 bases and the V segment lost 6 bases, leaving 7 bases of the junction unmatched. The germline CDR1 and CDR2 sequences are MNHNS and SASEGT. CDR3 in DNA: TGTGCCAGCAGCCGGACTAGCGGGGGTCGGGATGAGCAGTTCTTC. It yields the protein CASSRTSGGRDEQFF.

The sample holds a few counts of this clone. Relative to the germline gene, one junction end is altered; a read error may explain this. The V and J genes are TRBV4-3 and TRBJ1-4; no firm D call. Germline values: CDR1 LGHNA, CDR2 YSLEER. The CDR3 covers 16 residues. The CDR3: CASSQDVVTAAGLRIF. The CDR3 nucleotides read TGCGCCAGCAGCCAAGACGTGGTCACCGCCGCGGGATTGAGGATTTTT.

CDR3 DNA: TGTGCCAGCAGCTGGGGAGACACTGAAGCTTTCTTT. Its translation: CASSWGDTEAFF. This chain uses TRBV5-6 with TRBJ1-1; no clear D gene. In germline, CDR1 is SGHDT, CDR2 YYEEEE. The CDR3 contains 12 residues. V was trimmed by 3 bases and J by 3 bases, leaving 6 bases between them.

This clone was counted between two and nine times. The genes are TRBV9 and TRBJ1-2, with 7 positions matching TRBD1. Germline values: CDR1 SGDLS, CDR2 YYNGEE. Germline trimming cut 4 bases from V and 5 bases from J; bases unmatched to any gene: 11. The CDR3 spans 15 residues. The CDR3 spells CASSPTPGTEYGYTF. CDR3 in DNA: TGTGCCAGCAGCCCGACTCCCGGGACAGAGTATGGCTACACCTTC. Full variable domain (missing parts from reference TRBV9 and TRBJ1-2): DSGVTQTPKHLITATGQRVTLRCSPRSGDLSVYWYQQSLDQGLQFLIQYYNGEERAKGNILERFSAQQFPDLHSELNLSSLELGDSALYFCASSPTPGTEYGYTFGSGTRLTVV.

The chain uses TRBV6-8 and TRBJ1-3, with 8 nucleotides matching TRBD1. Germline CDR1 MNHGY, CDR2 SAAAGT. Losses at the gene ends were 6 bases for V and 6 bases for J; bases not matched to a gene: 16. The CDR3 totals 17 residues. CDR3: CASRGQGIGFLENTIYF. The CDR3 DNA follows: TGTGCCAGCAGAGGACAGGGAATTGGATTCTTAGAAAACACCATATATTTT.

The genes are TRBV5-6 and TRBJ1-1, with D hard to call. The V end lost 4 bases, the J end lost 6 bases, and 13 bases lay between the germline ends. The CDR3 extends over 13 amino acids. Germline assignment: CDR1 SGHDT and CDR2 YYEEEE. CDR3 nucleotide sequence: TGTGCCAGCAGCAGAGGGTGGCAGTCTGAAGCTTTCTTT. Translated, it gives CASSRGWQSEAFF.

This clone was recorded only once. The rearrangement joins TRBV6-4 to TRBJ2-7; 12 positions agree with TRBD2. From germline, CDR1 is MRHNA and CDR2 SNTAGT. CDR3 size: 15 residues. V trimming: 6 bases; J trimming: 2 bases; junction bases outside the gene matches: 5. CDR3 DNA sequence: TGTGCCAGCAGAGACGGACTAGCGGGGACCTACGAGCAGTACTTC. It specifies CASRDGLAGTYEQYF.

The V gene is TRBV4-3, the J gene TRBJ2-7; 8 bases are shared with TRBD1. This CDR3 spans 14 amino acids. Trimming at V came to 1 base and at J to 4 bases, leaving 3 bases not matched to a gene. The germline V gene has CDR1 LGHNA and CDR2 YSLEER. The CDR3, as DNA: TGCGCCAGCAGCCAAGCCGGACAGGGTTACGAGCAGTACTTC. Translated: CASSQAGQGYEQYF.

The chain carries TRBV4-1 and TRBJ2-1; TRBD2 might be the D (5 bases). Germline CDR1 MGHRA, CDR2 YSYEKL. V was trimmed by 0 bases and J by 9 bases, leaving 9 bases between them. The CDR3 spans 13 residues. The CDR3 spells CASSQDGGGEQFF. In nucleotides, the CDR3 is TGCGCCAGCAGCCAAGATGGAGGAGGTGAGCAGTTCTTC.

The rearrangement uses TRBV5-1 and TRBJ2-2; 7 nucleotides align to TRBD1. Germline CDR1 is SGHRS and CDR2 is YFSETQ. V lost 5 bases, J lost 5 bases, and 15 bases stayed unmatched. The CDR3 loop spans 17 amino acids. The chain's CDR3 is CASSQDRVGVVTGELFF. As DNA, the CDR3 is TGCGCCAGCAGTCAAGACAGGGTCGGAGTTGTTACCGGGGAGCTGTTTTTT.